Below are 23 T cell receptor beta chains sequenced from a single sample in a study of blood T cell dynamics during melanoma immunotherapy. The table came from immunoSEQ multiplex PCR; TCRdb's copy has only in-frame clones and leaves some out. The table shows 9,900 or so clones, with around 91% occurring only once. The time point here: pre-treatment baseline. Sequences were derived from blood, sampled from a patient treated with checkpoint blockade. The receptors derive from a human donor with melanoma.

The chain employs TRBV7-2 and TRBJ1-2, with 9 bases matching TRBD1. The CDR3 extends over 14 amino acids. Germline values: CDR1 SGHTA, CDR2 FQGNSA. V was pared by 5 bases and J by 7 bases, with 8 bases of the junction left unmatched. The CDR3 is CASSAGTGLSGYTF. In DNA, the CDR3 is TGTGCCAGCAGCGCGGGGACAGGGTTGAGTGGCTACACCTTC.

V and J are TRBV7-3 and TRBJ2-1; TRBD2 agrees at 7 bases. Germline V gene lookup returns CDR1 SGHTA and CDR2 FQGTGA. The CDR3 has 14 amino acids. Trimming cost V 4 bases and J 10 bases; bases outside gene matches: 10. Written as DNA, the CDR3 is TGTGCCAGCAGCTCTACCCCCACTAGCGAAGAGCAGTTCTTC. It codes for CASSSTPTSEEQFF.

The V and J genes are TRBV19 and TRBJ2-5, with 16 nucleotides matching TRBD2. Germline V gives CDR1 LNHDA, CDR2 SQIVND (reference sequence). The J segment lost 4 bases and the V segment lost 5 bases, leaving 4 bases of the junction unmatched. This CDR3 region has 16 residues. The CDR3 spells CASSSGLAGGVETQYF. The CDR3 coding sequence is TGTGCCAGTAGTTCGGGACTAGCGGGAGGGGTAGAGACCCAGTACTTC. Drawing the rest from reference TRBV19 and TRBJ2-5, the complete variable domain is DGGITQSPKYLFRKEGQNVTLSCEQNLNHDAMYWYRQDPGQGLRLIYYSQIVNDFQKGDIAEGYSVSREKKESFPLTVTSAQKNPTAFYLCASSSGLAGGVETQYFGPGTRLLVL.

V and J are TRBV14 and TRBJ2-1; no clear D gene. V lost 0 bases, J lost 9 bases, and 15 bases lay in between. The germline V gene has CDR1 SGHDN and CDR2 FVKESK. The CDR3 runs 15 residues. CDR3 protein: CASSQDLVGYGEQFF. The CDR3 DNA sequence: TGTGCCAGCAGCCAAGATCTAGTAGGTTACGGTGAGCAGTTCTTC. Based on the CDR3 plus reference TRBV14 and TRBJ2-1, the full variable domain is EAGVTQFPSHSVIEKGQTVTLRCDPISGHDNLYWYRRVMGKEIKFLLHFVKESKQDESGMPNNRFLAERTGGTYSTLKVQPAELEDSGVYFCASSQDLVGYGEQFFGPGTRLTVL.

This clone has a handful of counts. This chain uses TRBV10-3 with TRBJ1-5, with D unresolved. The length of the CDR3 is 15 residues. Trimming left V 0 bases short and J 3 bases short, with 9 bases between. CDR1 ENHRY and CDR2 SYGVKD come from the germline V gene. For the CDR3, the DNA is TGTGCCATCAGTGAGTCCCCATTCGACAATCAGCCCCAGCATTTT. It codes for CAISESPFDNQPQHF.

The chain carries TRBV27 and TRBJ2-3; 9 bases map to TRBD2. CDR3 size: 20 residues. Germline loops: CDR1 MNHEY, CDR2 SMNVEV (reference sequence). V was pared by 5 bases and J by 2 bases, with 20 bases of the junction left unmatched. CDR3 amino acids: CASSPLLSGRPHTDTDTQYF. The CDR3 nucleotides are TGTGCCAGCAGTCCCCTCTTGAGCGGGAGGCCACACACGGACACAGATACGCAGTATTTT.

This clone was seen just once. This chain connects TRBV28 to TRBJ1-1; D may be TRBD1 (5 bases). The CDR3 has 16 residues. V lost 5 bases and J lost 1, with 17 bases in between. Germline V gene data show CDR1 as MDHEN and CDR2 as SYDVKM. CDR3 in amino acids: CASSRPPGLTNTEAFF. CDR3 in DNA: TGTGCCAGCAGTCGGCCCCCGGGACTCACGAACACTGAAGCTTTCTTT.

CDR3 sequence (DNA): TGTGCCAGCAGTCCAATACAGGGAGACTATGGCTACACCTTC. It yields the protein CASSPIQGDYGYTF. The chain is built from TRBV6-1 and TRBJ1-2; D is perhaps TRBD1 (6 bases). CDR3 length equals 14 residues. V shed 5 bases and J shed 3 bases, with 13 bases lying between them. Germline V gene lookup returns CDR1 MNHNS and CDR2 SASEGT.

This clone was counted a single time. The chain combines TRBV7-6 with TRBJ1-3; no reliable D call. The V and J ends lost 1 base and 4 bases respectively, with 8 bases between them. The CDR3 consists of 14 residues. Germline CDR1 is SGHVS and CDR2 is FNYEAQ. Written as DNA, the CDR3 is TGTGCCAGCAGCTTAGGGGCGTACGGAAACACCATATATTTT. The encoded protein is CASSLGAYGNTIYF.

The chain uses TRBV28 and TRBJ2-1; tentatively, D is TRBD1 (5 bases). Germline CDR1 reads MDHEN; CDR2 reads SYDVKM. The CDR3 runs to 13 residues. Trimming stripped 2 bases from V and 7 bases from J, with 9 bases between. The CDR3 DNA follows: TGTGCCAGCAGTTTAATTTCAGGGAATGAGCAGTTCTTC. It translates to CASSLISGNEQFF.

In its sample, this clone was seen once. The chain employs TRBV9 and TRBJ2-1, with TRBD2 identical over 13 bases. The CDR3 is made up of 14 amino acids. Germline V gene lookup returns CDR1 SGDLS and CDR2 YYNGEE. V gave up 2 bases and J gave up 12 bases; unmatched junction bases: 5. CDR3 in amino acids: CASSVGLAGERQFF. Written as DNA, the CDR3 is TGTGCCAGCAGCGTCGGACTAGCGGGAGAACGGCAGTTCTTC.

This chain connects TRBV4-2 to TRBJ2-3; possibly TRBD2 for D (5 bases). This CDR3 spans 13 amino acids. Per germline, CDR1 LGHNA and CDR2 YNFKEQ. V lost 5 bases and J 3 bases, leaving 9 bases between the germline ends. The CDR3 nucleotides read TGTGCCAGCAGCAGGACGGGGACAGATACGCAGTATTTT. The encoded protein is CASSRTGTDTQYF.

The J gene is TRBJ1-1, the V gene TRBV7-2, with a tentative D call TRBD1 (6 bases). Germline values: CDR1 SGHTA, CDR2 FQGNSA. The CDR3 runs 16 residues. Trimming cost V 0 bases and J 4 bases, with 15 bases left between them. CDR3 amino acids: CASSLARGGGGTEAFF. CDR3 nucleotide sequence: TGTGCCAGCAGCTTAGCCCGAGGGGGGGGTGGCACTGAAGCTTTCTTT.

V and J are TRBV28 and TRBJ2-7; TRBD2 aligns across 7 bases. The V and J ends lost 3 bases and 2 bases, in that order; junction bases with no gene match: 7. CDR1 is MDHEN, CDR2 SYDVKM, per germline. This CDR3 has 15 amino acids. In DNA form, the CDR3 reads TGTGCCAGCAGTTTGGCTAGCGGATTTCCCTACGAGCAGTACTTC. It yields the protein CASSLASGFPYEQYF.

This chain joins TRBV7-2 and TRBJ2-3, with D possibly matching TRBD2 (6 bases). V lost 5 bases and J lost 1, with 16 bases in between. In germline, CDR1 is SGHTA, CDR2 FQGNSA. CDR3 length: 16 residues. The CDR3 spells CASSRGVGGGTDTQYF. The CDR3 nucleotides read TGTGCCAGCAGCCGAGGGGTGGGAGGCGGCACAGATACGCAGTATTTT. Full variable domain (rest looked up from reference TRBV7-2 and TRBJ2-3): GAGVSQSPSNKVTEKGKDVELRCDPISGHTALYWYRQSLGQGLEFLIYFQGNSAPDKSGLPSDRFSAERTGGSVSTLTIQRTQQEDSAVYLCASSRGVGGGTDTQYFGPGTRLTVL.

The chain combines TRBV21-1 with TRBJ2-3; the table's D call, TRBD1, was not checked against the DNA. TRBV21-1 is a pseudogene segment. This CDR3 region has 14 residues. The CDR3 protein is CASSKDGRGFPQYF. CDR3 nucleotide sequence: TGTGCCAGCAGCAAAGATGGCAGGGGGTTCCCGCAGTATTTT.

The CDR3 here is CAFLNTRTLHF. CDR3 nucleotide sequence: TGTGCCTTTCTAAACACTCGAACCCTCCACTTT. The V gene is TRBV30, the J gene TRBJ1-6; no firm D call. Germline values: CDR1 GTSNPN, CDR2 SVGIG (reference sequence). CDR3 size: 11 residues. V was cut by 7 bases and J by 14 bases, with 15 bases left in between.

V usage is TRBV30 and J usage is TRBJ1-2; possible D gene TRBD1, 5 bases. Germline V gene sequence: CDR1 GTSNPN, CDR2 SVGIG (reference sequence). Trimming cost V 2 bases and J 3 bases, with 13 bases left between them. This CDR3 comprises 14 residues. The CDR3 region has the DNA TGTGCCTGGAGTCAGGGTTGGGGGGACTATGGCTACACCTTC. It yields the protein CAWSQGWGDYGYTF.

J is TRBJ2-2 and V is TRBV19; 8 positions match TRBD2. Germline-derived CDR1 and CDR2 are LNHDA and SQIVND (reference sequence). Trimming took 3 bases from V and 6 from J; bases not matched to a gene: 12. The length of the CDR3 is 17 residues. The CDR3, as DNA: TGTGCCAGTAGTATTGCCTCCGGGAGGGTCGGCGCCGGGGAGCTGTTTTTT. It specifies CASSIASGRVGAGELFF.

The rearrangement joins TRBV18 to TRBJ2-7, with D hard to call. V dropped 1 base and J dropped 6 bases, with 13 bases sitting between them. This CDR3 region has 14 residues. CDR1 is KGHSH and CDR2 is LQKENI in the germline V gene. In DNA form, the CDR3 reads TGTGCCAGCTCACCACAAGACACTCCTGGCGAGCAGTACTTC. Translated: CASSPQDTPGEQYF.

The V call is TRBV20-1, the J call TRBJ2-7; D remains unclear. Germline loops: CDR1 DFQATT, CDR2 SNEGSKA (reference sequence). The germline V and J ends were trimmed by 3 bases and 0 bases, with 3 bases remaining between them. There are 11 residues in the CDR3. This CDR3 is CSARSSYEQYF. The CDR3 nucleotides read TGCAGTGCTAGGAGCTCCTACGAGCAGTACTTC.

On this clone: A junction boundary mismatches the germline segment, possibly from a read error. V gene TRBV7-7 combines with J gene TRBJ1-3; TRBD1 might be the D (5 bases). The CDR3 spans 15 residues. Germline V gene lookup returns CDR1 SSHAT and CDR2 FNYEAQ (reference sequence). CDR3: CASSLAQGRGNTIYF. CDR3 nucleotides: TGTGCTAGCAGCTTAGCGCAGGGAAGGGGAAACACCATATATTTT.

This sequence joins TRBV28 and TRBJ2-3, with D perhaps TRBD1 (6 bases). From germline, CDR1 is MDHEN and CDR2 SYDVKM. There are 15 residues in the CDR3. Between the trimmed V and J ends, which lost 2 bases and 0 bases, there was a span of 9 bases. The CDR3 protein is CASSLGGGSTDTQYF. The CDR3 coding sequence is TGTGCCAGCAGTTTAGGGGGCGGGAGCACAGATACGCAGTATTTT.